This entry lists 25 T cell receptor beta chains sequenced from one sample in a study of CD8+ T cells in alopecia areata. Following extraction, RNA underwent reverse transcription to cDNA, which served as the sequencing template. This table comes from immunoSEQ multiplex PCR, and its TCRdb copy is limited to in-frame clones, with some not included. The sample has fewer than 150,000 clones, about two fifths seen once. The source material was CD4+ T cells sorted from blood. All receptors come from a human donor with alopecia areata.

This clone occurred a few times. V gene TRBV29-1 combines with J gene TRBJ1-2; D is unclear. Between the trimmed V and J ends, which lost 6 bases and 0 bases, there was a span of 5 bases. Germline V lookup: CDR1 SQVTM, CDR2 ANQGSEA. The CDR3 runs to 11 residues. The CDR3 protein is CSVPTNYGYTF. The CDR3 coding sequence is TGCAGCGTCCCAACTAACTATGGCTACACCTTC.

This chain joins TRBV7-2 and TRBJ2-1; no clear D. Germline loops: CDR1 SGHTA, CDR2 FQGNSA. The CDR3 sequence is 16 residues long. V was shortened by 0 bases and J by 6 bases, with 15 bases between the two germline ends. Here the CDR3 reads CASSLARGNSINEQFF. CDR3 sequence (DNA): TGTGCCAGCAGCTTAGCGCGAGGAAATAGCATCAATGAGCAGTTCTTC.

The gene calls are TRBV5-4 and TRBJ1-2; a possible D gene is TRBD1 (6 bases). CDR1 is SGHNT, CDR2 YYREEE, per germline (reference sequence). The CDR3 extends over 14 amino acids. V was clipped by 3 bases and J by 7 bases, with 16 bases between them. As DNA, the CDR3 is TGTGCCAGCAGCTCAATTTTACAGGGCTTTGGCTACACCTTC. Translated: CASSSILQGFGYTF.

The V gene is TRBV29-1, the J gene TRBJ2-7; no clear D. This CDR3 region has 12 residues. Trimming shortened V by 2 bases and J by 3 bases, and 8 bases separated the two germline ends. Germline loops: CDR1 SQVTM, CDR2 ANQGSEA. Here the CDR3 reads CSVERGNYEQYF. As DNA, the CDR3 is TGCAGCGTTGAACGCGGAAACTACGAGCAGTACTTC.

This clone came up a few times. The chain has TRBV29-1 and TRBJ1-1; 8 bases match TRBD1. Germline CDR1 SQVTM, CDR2 ANQGSEA. After removal of 5 bases from V and 5 bases from J, the junction contained 7 bases not matched to a gene. CDR3 size: 13 residues. DNA for the CDR3: TGCAGCGTTTCAACAGGGGGTGGGACTGAAGCTTTCTTT. Translating gives CSVSTGGGTEAFF.

A few counts support this clone. The chain carries TRBV9 and TRBJ2-1; D is uncertain. The CDR3 covers 13 residues. V shed 0 bases and J shed 0 bases, with 1 base lying between them. Germline V lookup: CDR1 SGDLS, CDR2 YYNGEE. The CDR3, as DNA: TGTGCCAGCAGCGTAGACTCCTACAATGAGCAGTTCTTC. Its translation: CASSVDSYNEQFF.

V gene TRBV28 combines with J gene TRBJ1-3; D is ambiguous. V shed 3 bases and J shed 7 bases, with 13 bases lying between them. The CDR3 consists of 14 residues. Germline V gene sequence: CDR1 MDHEN, CDR2 SYDVKM. As DNA, the CDR3 is TGTGCCAGCAGTTTCCCCACCCGGGAGAACACCATATATTTT. This translates into CASSFPTRENTIYF.

This clone was seen a handful of times. This chain joins TRBV29-1 and TRBJ2-3; 7 bases fit TRBD2. The junction had 6 bases not matched to a gene; V was cut back by 7 bases and J by 5 bases. The length of the CDR3 is 12 residues. Germline lookup yields CDR1 SQVTM and CDR2 ANQGSEA. The CDR3 sequence: CSAAERGDTQYF. The CDR3, as DNA: TGCAGCGCCGCCGAGCGGGGAGATACGCAGTATTTT.

This clone was observed a few times. V and J are TRBV7-2 and TRBJ2-3; TRBD2 agrees at 12 bases. Germline V gene lookup returns CDR1 SGHTA and CDR2 FQGNSA. The ends lost 5 bases at V and 6 bases at J; junction bases unmatched: 9. This CDR3 is built from 16 residues. The CDR3 nucleotides are TGTGCCAGCAGCCTATACCTAGCGGGAGGGCCGGATACGCAGTATTTT. It codes for CASSLYLAGGPDTQYF.

The V and J genes are TRBV29-1 and TRBJ1-5; D not resolved. This CDR3 comprises 13 residues. The V gene lost 4 bases and the J gene lost 1 base, with 8 bases spanning the gap. Germline loops: CDR1 SQVTM, CDR2 ANQGSEA. DNA of the CDR3: TGCAGCGTTGGCGGACCGAGCAATCAGCCCCAGCATTTT. Its protein product is CSVGGPSNQPQHF.

The chain recombines TRBV29-1 with TRBJ1-1; no reliable D call. CDR3 size: 16 residues. Germline V gene sequence: CDR1 SQVTM, CDR2 ANQGSEA. The V end was cut by 0 bases, the J end by 4 bases, with 18 bases between. CDR3 DNA: TGCAGCGTTGAAGATCCCACCCCAGGTTGGGGCACTGAAGCTTTCTTT. It specifies CSVEDPTPGWGTEAFF.

This clone came up a few times. The chain combines TRBV23-1 with TRBJ2-3; maybe TRBD1 (5 bases). TRBV23-1 is filed as an ORF, its function uncertain. CDR3 length equals 14 residues. V shed 0 bases and J shed 6 bases, with 10 bases lying between them. The CDR3 protein is CASSQSGLQDTQYF. In DNA, the CDR3 is TGCGCCAGCAGTCAATCGGGGCTGCAGGATACGCAGTATTTT.

This clone was observed a few times. In the same sample, other DNA sequences code for this CDR3. The V gene is TRBV5-1, the J gene TRBJ1-2; no definite D call. Germline V gene sequence: CDR1 SGHRS, CDR2 YFSETQ. The CDR3 spans 13 residues. V lost 0 bases and J lost 4, with 7 bases in between. CDR3 DNA sequence: TGCGCCAGCAGCTTGGATTCGGGCTATGGCTACACCTTC. Amino acids: CASSLDSGYGYTF.

Only a few counts were recorded for this clone. The CDR3 here is CSVGWGTGGNQPQHF. CDR3 sequence (DNA): TGCAGCGTTGGTTGGGGGACAGGGGGCAATCAGCCCCAGCATTTT. This chain connects TRBV29-1 to TRBJ1-5; 10 bases agree with TRBD1. J was trimmed by 2 bases and V by 4 bases; bases with no gene match: 5. This CDR3 region has 15 residues. Germline V gene lookup returns CDR1 SQVTM and CDR2 ANQGSEA.

The chain carries TRBV28 and TRBJ2-2; D is perhaps TRBD1 (6 bases). CDR1 is MDHEN and CDR2 is SYDVKM in the germline V gene. V lost 6 bases to trimming and J lost 0 bases, with 11 bases between them. This CDR3 is 15 amino acids long. The CDR3: CASRPGGANTGELFF. The CDR3, as DNA: TGTGCCAGCAGGCCTGGGGGCGCGAACACCGGGGAGCTGTTTTTT.

The CDR3 nucleotides are TGCAGCGGGAATGGACAGCCCCGAAACACTGAAGCTTTCTTT. This codes for CSGNGQPRNTEAFF. The chain carries TRBV29-1 and TRBJ1-1; weak D call: TRBD1 (6 bases). Germline V gene lookup returns CDR1 SQVTM and CDR2 ANQGSEA. This CDR3 is 14 amino acids long. V was trimmed by 7 bases and J by 2 bases, leaving 17 bases between them.

The CDR3 nucleotides are TGCAGCGTGGACAGGGGGCGAGGGACTGAAGCTTTCTTT. This translates into CSVDRGRGTEAFF. The chain couples TRBV29-1 to TRBJ1-1, with 11 bases that match TRBD1. Germline CDR1 is SQVTM and CDR2 is ANQGSEA. Trimming at V came to 6 bases and at J to 5 bases, leaving 5 bases not matched to a gene. The CDR3 runs to 13 residues.

This sequence joins TRBV5-1 and TRBJ2-7, with 8 positions matching TRBD1. After removal of 4 bases from V and 2 bases from J, the junction contained 2 bases not matched to a gene. Per the germline V gene, CDR1 is SGHRS and CDR2 is YFSETQ. This CDR3 region has 13 residues. CDR3 protein: CASSADRAYEQYF. CDR3 coding DNA: TGCGCCAGCAGCGCGGACAGGGCCTACGAGCAGTACTTC. Full variable domain (rest looked up from reference TRBV5-1 and TRBJ2-7): KAGVTQTPRYLIKTRGQQVTLSCSPISGHRSVSWYQQTPGQGLQFLFEYFSETQRNKGNFPGRFSGRQFSNSRSEMNVSTLELGDSALYLCASSADRAYEQYFGPGTRLTVT.

In this sample, this clone turned up many times. The chain carries TRBV19 and TRBJ2-6; D gene uncertain. From germline, CDR1 is LNHDA and CDR2 SQIVND (reference sequence). The length of the CDR3 is 12 residues. V was cut by 6 bases and J by 2 bases, with 2 bases left in between. The CDR3 region is CASSAGANVLTF. The CDR3 DNA sequence: TGTGCCAGTAGCGCTGGGGCCAACGTCCTGACTTTC.

Note on this clone: Other DNA variants within this sample encode the same CDR3. The rearrangement links TRBV7-9 to TRBJ2-1; D gene unclear. Germline V gene lookup returns CDR1 SEHNR and CDR2 FQNEAQ (reference sequence). The CDR3 extends over 13 amino acids. V was trimmed by 3 bases and J by 2 bases, leaving 5 bases between them. CDR3 amino acids: CASSLGTYNEQFF. The CDR3 DNA sequence: TGTGCCAGCAGCTTGGGAACCTACAATGAGCAGTTCTTC.

The chain carries TRBV7-2 and TRBJ1-2, with 7 bases aligning to TRBD1. Germline V gives CDR1 SGHTA, CDR2 FQGNSA. V trimming: 5 bases; J trimming: 7 bases; junction bases outside the gene matches: 7. CDR3 size: 13 residues. The CDR3 here is CASSRQGVFGYTF. In DNA form, the CDR3 reads TGTGCCAGCAGCCGACAGGGAGTGTTTGGCTACACCTTC.

The sample holds a few counts of this clone. The chain has TRBV29-1 and TRBJ1-4; possible D gene TRBD1, 5 bases. V lost 1 base to trimming and J lost 8 bases, with 11 bases between them. This CDR3 region has 13 residues. Germline values: CDR1 SQVTM, CDR2 ANQGSEA. CDR3 sequence: CSVEGQEGEKLFF. The CDR3, as DNA: TGCAGCGTTGAAGGACAAGAGGGGGAAAAACTGTTTTTT.

This chain links TRBV30 with TRBJ2-1; D gene uncertain. Trimming left V 0 bases short and J 8 bases short, with 8 bases between. The CDR3 loop spans 12 amino acids. From germline, CDR1 is GTSNPN and CDR2 SVGIG (reference sequence). The DNA for the CDR3 is TGTGCCTGGAGTGTACGTGGGTATGAGCAGTTCTTC. This translates into CAWSVRGYEQFF.

The V gene is TRBV2, the J gene TRBJ2-1, with D perhaps assigned TRBD1 or TRBD2 (6 bases each). The germline CDR1 and CDR2 sequences are SNHLY and FYNNEI. This CDR3 is 16 amino acids long. V shed 1 base and J shed 3 bases, with 13 bases lying between them. The CDR3 is CASSEERGRFYNEQFF. Here the CDR3 DNA reads TGTGCCAGCAGTGAAGAACGGGGGCGCTTCTACAATGAGCAGTTCTTC.

The V call is TRBV29-1, the J call TRBJ2-2; 10 bases match TRBD2. From germline, CDR1 is SQVTM and CDR2 ANQGSEA. This CDR3 region has 16 residues. The DNA of the CDR3 is TGCACCCCTCGAAAGATGAGCGGGAGGGCCACCGGGGAGCTGTTTTTT. Protein: CTPRKMSGRATGELFF.